This T cell receptor (beta chain) was documented in a study of T cells after yellow fever vaccination. Overall study results and limits: Primary-vaccination clones mostly resurfaced post-booster (around 95% CD4, more than 85% CD8). Although most clonotypes did not, a small share appeared in both CD4 and CD8 compartments. Researchers cautioned that FACS-sorted repertoires could harbor abundant clonotypes contaminating from the bulk population.

In making TCR cDNA, 5'RACE template switching added a universal primer site and UMIs to it. TCRdb fed the 5' RACE reads into MiXCR, producing one record per CDR3 protein. The repertoire holds more than 300,000 distinct CDR3 sequences, about 10% seen once, with about 3% in the top ten. The germline V gene has CDR1 SGHTA and CDR2 FQGTGA. The ends were cut back, 2 bases at V and 4 bases at J, with 15 bases in the middle. The CDR3 loop spans 16 amino acids. About this clonotype: No antigen is known for it.

The input for sequencing was CD4+ T cells sorted from PBMCs, taken 45 days after the yellow fever booster vaccination. The rearrangement links TRBV7-3 to TRBJ2-1; possible D gene TRBD2, 6 bases. The receptor's source is a man between 18 and 29 years old who received the YFV17D yellow fever vaccine. For the CDR3, the DNA is TGTGCCAGCAGCTTATGGGCAAGCGGGCCTTACAATGAGCAGTTCTTC. Its translation is CASSLWASGPYNEQFF.